The 18 T cell receptor beta chains in this list originate from one sample, sequenced in a study of long-term antiretroviral therapy in people with HIV. The authors ran the immunoSEQ assay, v3.0, at survey level. Clones were read by immunoSEQ multiplex PCR, and TCRdb kept only the in-frame ones, dropping some. The sample yields roughly 36,000 clones, around 84% seen once. The sequenced sample was unsorted PBMCs, obtained just over 2.7 years before starting antiretroviral therapy. The receptors derive from a woman aged 30 to 39 with HIV.

V usage is TRBV6-6 and J usage is TRBJ2-7; 8 nucleotides line up with TRBD1. Germline lookup yields CDR1 MNHNY and CDR2 SVGAGI (reference sequence). Trimming at V came to 5 bases and at J to 4 bases, leaving 10 bases not matched to a gene. This CDR3 spans 15 amino acids. CDR3 in DNA: TGTGCCAGCAGTCCTACCGGGACAGGCCGGTACGAGCAGTACGTC. Its protein is CASSPTGTGRYEQYV.

The chain carries TRBV2 and TRBJ1-1, with D tentatively TRBD1 (6 bases). CDR3 size: 15 residues. V was trimmed by 6 bases and J by 1 base, leaving 15 bases between them. Germline assignment: CDR1 SNHLY and CDR2 FYNNEI. CDR3 nucleotide sequence: TGTGCCAGCAGACCTCCCGGGACAAGGAACACTGAAGCTTTCTTT. It is translated as CASRPPGTRNTEAFF.

CDR3 sequence (DNA): TGTGCCTGGATAAGGTCCAGCATCTCTGGAAACACCATATATTTT. This sequence encodes CAWIRSSISGNTIYF. V gene TRBV30 combines with J gene TRBJ1-3; D is uncertain. CDR1 GTSNPN and CDR2 SVGIG come from the germline V gene (reference sequence). Trimming shortened V by 4 bases and J by 0 bases, and 13 bases separated the two germline ends. CDR3 length: 15 residues.

This chain links TRBV28 with TRBJ2-1; D might be TRBD1 or TRBD2, each matching 5 bases. Deletions cut 5 bases from V and 0 bases from J, with 11 bases between. CDR3 length: 15 residues. Per germline, CDR1 MDHEN and CDR2 SYDVKM. The CDR3 coding sequence is TGTGCCAGCAGTCCGCAAGGGACCTCCTACAATGAGCAGTTCTTC. It is translated as CASSPQGTSYNEQFF. Based on the CDR3 plus reference TRBV28 and TRBJ2-1, the full variable domain is DVKVTQSSRYLVKRTGEKVFLECVQDMDHENMFWYRQDPGLGLRLIYFSYDVKMKEKGDIPEGYSVSREKKERFSLILESASTNQTSMYLCASSPQGTSYNEQFFGPGTRLTVL.

The chain employs TRBV30 and TRBJ2-5; D is possibly TRBD1 or TRBD2 (6 bases each). There are 17 residues in the CDR3. Trimming left V 2 bases short and J 5 bases short, with 24 bases between. Germline V gene sequence: CDR1 GTSNPN, CDR2 SVGIG (reference sequence). CDR3 loop: CAWSFSGGLGSFETQYF. Here the CDR3 DNA reads TGTGCCTGGAGTTTCTCCGGGGGCCTAGGTTCGTTCGAGACCCAGTACTTC. Full variable domain (remainder filled in from reference TRBV30 and TRBJ2-5): SQTIHQWPATLVQPVGSPLSLECTVEGTSNPNLYWYRQAAGRGLQLLFYSVGIGQISSEVPQNLSASRPQDRQFILSSKKLLLSDSGFYLCAWSFSGGLGSFETQYFGPGTRLLVL.

The chain employs TRBV9 and TRBJ1-3; D perhaps matches TRBD1 (6 bases). Germline-derived CDR1 and CDR2 are SGDLS and YYNGEE. CDR3 length equals 17 residues. V was clipped by 4 bases and J by 0 bases, with 17 bases between them. CDR3 loop: CASSPPFGQNSGNTIYF. The CDR3 DNA is TGTGCCAGCAGCCCTCCCTTCGGACAGAACTCTGGAAACACCATATATTTT.

This clone was recorded a few times. This sequence joins TRBV9 and TRBJ1-5; D uncertain. The CDR3 consists of 14 residues. CDR1 is SGDLS and CDR2 is YYNGEE in the germline V gene. Trimming shortened V by 4 bases and J by 6 bases, and 14 bases separated the two germline ends. CDR3 region: CASSPDSSGQPQHF. The CDR3 nucleotides are TGTGCCAGCAGCCCCGACTCCAGCGGTCAGCCCCAGCATTTT.

The chain recombines TRBV5-1 with TRBJ2-1, with 9 nucleotides matching TRBD1. Trimming at V came to 5 bases and at J to 7 bases, leaving 7 bases not matched to a gene. The germline CDR1 and CDR2 sequences are SGHRS and YFSETQ. The CDR3 has 14 residues. CDR3 in DNA: TGCGCCAGCAGTCCGGGACAGGGATGGAATGAGCAGTTCTTC. The encoded protein is CASSPGQGWNEQFF.

This sequence joins TRBV7-6 and TRBJ2-1; TRBD2 matches at 14 bases. The CDR3 is made up of 17 amino acids. J gave up 4 bases and V 6 bases, and 8 bases lay outside the gene matches. Germline lookup yields CDR1 SGHVS and CDR2 FNYEAQ. The CDR3, as DNA: TGTGCCAGCAGTCGGACTAGCGGGGGGACCGGTTACAATGAGCAGTTCTTC. Residues: CASSRTSGGTGYNEQFF.

This chain connects TRBV19 to TRBJ1-5; D is perhaps TRBD1 (6 bases). V dropped 7 bases and J dropped 1 base, with 8 bases sitting between them. The germline CDR1 and CDR2 sequences are LNHDA and SQIVND (reference sequence). The CDR3 is 13 amino acids. CDR3 protein: CASTDRSNQPQHF. The CDR3, as DNA: TGTGCCAGTACTGACAGGAGCAATCAGCCCCAGCATTTT.

V usage is TRBV7-2 and J usage is TRBJ1-2, with 7 nucleotides matching TRBD1. The CDR3 runs to 15 residues. Trimming at V came to 1 base and at J to 3 bases, leaving 5 bases not matched to a gene. Germline CDR1 SGHTA, CDR2 FQGNSA. For the CDR3, the DNA is TGTGCCAGCAGCTTAGGTTTCCAGGGGGACTATGGCTACACCTTC. It specifies CASSLGFQGDYGYTF.

This clone was observed a single time. The chain joins TRBV15 to TRBJ2-1, with D hard to call. Germline lookup yields CDR1 LNHNV and CDR2 YYDKDF (reference sequence). Trimming took 0 bases from V and 0 from J, leaving 9 bases between them. The CDR3 is made up of 16 amino acids. In DNA form, the CDR3 reads TGTGCCACCAGCAGAGACGGCCGTAGCTCCTACAATGAGCAGTTCTTC. As protein: CATSRDGRSSYNEQFF.

This clone has only a few counts. The chain uses TRBV5-1 and TRBJ1-3; D unresolved. The CDR3 runs to 14 residues. CDR1 is SGHRS and CDR2 is YFSETQ in the germline V gene. Deletions cut 1 base from V and 5 bases from J, with 10 bases between. The CDR3 sequence is CASSLLGARNTIYF. The DNA for the CDR3 is TGCGCCAGCAGCTTGCTGGGAGCACGAAACACCATATATTTT.

The CDR3, as DNA: TGTGCCAGCAGCGACCAAAACCGGGACAGGGGGCAGGACACCGGGGAGCTGTTTTTT. Translation: CASSDQNRDRGQDTGELFF. V usage is TRBV13 and J usage is TRBJ2-2; 12 nucleotides agree with TRBD1. Germline lookup yields CDR1 PRHDT and CDR2 FYEKMQ (reference sequence). This CDR3 region has 19 residues. The junction had 13 bases not matched to a gene; V was cut back by 5 bases and J by 3 bases. The full variable domain, in which reference TRBV13 and TRBJ2-2 provide the parts outside the CDR3, is AAGVIQSPRHLIKEKRETATLKCYPIPRHDTVYWYQQGPGQDPQFLISFYEKMQSDKGSIPDRFSAQQFSDYHSELNMSSLELGDSALYFCASSDQNRDRGQDTGELFFGEGSRLTVL.

The CDR3 sequence: CASSFGLAGGTYNEQFF. In DNA, the CDR3 is TGTGCCAGCAGCTTCGGACTAGCGGGGGGTACCTACAATGAGCAGTTCTTC. V is TRBV5-6 and J is TRBJ2-1, with 14 bases identical to TRBD2. Germline values: CDR1 SGHDT, CDR2 YYEEEE. CDR3 length: 17 amino acids. Losses at the gene ends were 2 bases for V and 2 bases for J; bases not matched to a gene: 3.

The chain is built from TRBV5-1 and TRBJ2-3, with TRBD2 matching 10 bases. The CDR3 is 16 amino acids. V was pared by 0 bases and J by 6 bases, with 7 bases of the junction left unmatched. In germline, CDR1 is SGHRS, CDR2 YFSETQ. CDR3 region: CASSLEGSSGGDTQYF. The CDR3, as DNA: TGCGCCAGCAGCTTGGAGGGTAGTAGCGGGGGGGATACGCAGTATTTT.

V usage is TRBV6-5 and J usage is TRBJ1-2, with TRBD1 identical over 8 bases. The CDR3 extends over 14 amino acids. Trimming cost V 0 bases and J 7 bases; bases outside gene matches: 4. Per germline, CDR1 MNHEY and CDR2 SVGAGI. Here the CDR3 DNA reads TGTGCCAGCAGTTACTCTGCACAGGGGGTTGGCTACACCTTC. Protein product: CASSYSAQGVGYTF.

CDR3 DNA: TGTGCCAGCAGCTCCGGGACAGCCCCCTACACCTTC. Amino acids: CASSSGTAPYTF. The V gene is TRBV7-3, the J gene TRBJ1-2; 7 nucleotides line up with TRBD1. The germline CDR1 and CDR2 sequences are SGHTA and FQGTGA. V trimming: 4 bases; J trimming: 10 bases; junction bases outside the gene matches: 6. This CDR3 is built from 12 residues.